Listed here is a single T cell receptor (beta chain). As yet, its antigen is unknown. This sample is drawn from a study of shared clonotypes between healthy human individuals. Overall study: Every donor yielded three CD4 naive, three CD4 memory, two CD8 naive and one CD8 memory plate.

Study findings and constraints: What limited the represented genetic and exposure-history diversity was the small number of donors. Rarefaction showed sorted-subset sequencing was incomplete despite large depth.

Germline CDR1 MDHEN, CDR2 SYDVKM. The CDR3 is 18 residues long. Trimming removed 5 bases at V and 3 bases at J, with 24 bases between. Cells designated naive CD8 were CD45RO-negative and were positively selected for CCR7, with terminally differentiated effector memory CD45RA+ cells excluded. When replicate PCRs were run on sorted subsets, they used around 0.2 ug DNA, tens of thousands of T cell genomes. The table came from immunoSEQ multiplex PCR; TCRdb's copy has only in-frame clones and leaves some out. The top ten clones hold about 0.12% of a sample with some 600,000 clones, about 96% of them seen once.

The chain couples TRBV28 to TRBJ2-3; D tentatively reads TRBD1 or TRBD2 (5 bases each). What was sequenced was naive CD8+ T cells sorted from blood. This receptor was obtained from a woman in her 30s in good health. The CDR3 loop reads CASSMGPSSRELTDTQYF. The CDR3 DNA reads TGTGCCAGCAGTATGGGACCCTCAAGCAGGGAGTTGACAGATACGCAGTATTTT.